These T cell receptor beta chains were read from a single sample in a study of T cells in Graves' hyperthyroidism and ophthalmopathy. Using its own MiXCR run on the multiplex PCR reads, TCRdb lists one record per CDR3 protein. The table includes about 560,000 distinct CDR3 sequences, 40% to 55% detected once. The specimen sequenced was peripheral blood or thyroid tissue (not recorded which). The origin of the receptors is a woman aged 18-29 years with Graves' hyperthyroidism. Both conserved end residues are part of each CDR3. D genes are given only for firm matches. The size field is filled for only some rows; it gives once, few, many or a size class.

cdr3_aa	cdr3_nt	v_call	d_call	clone_size	j_call
CASWTDETSTDTQYF	TGTGCCAGCTGGACAGATGAGACTAGCACAGATACGCAGTATTTT	TRBV10-3	NA	NA	TRBJ2-3
CASSQTGAEAFF	TGTGCCAGCAGCCAGACAGGGGCTGAAGCTTTCTTT	TRBV7-8	TRBD1	many	TRBJ1-1
CAIRSGTTYNSPLHF	TGTGCCATCAGGTCCGGGACAACCTATAATTCACCCCTCCACTTT	TRBV10-3	NA	NA	TRBJ1-6
CATSDTGFTEAFF	TGTGCCACCAGTGATACAGGGTTCACTGAAGCTTTCTTT	TRBV24-1	NA	many	TRBJ1-1
CASSRPNSNQPQHF	TGTGCCAGCAGTCGACCAAATAGCAATCAGCCCCAGCATTTT	TRBV2	NA	NA	TRBJ1-5
CSARPDRGRDQETQYF	TGCAGTGCTAGACCCGACAGGGGCAGGGATCAAGAGACCCAGTACTTC	TRBV20-1	TRBD1	few	TRBJ2-5
CASSGTSGRSETQYF	TGTGCCAGCAGCGGGACTAGCGGGAGGTCGGAGACCCAGTACTTC	TRBV7-9	TRBD2	many	TRBJ2-5
CASSGTSPVARAGELFF	TGTGCCAGCAGCGGCACTAGTCCAGTTGCGCGGGCCGGGGAGCTGTTTTTT	TRBV6-5	NA	few	TRBJ2-2
CATSSERTVLGYTF	TGTGCCACCAGCAGTGAAAGGACAGTCTTAGGCTACACCTTC	TRBV15	NA	NA	TRBJ1-2
CATPPRTGGVGYGYTF	TGTGCCACCCCTCCTAGGACAGGGGGCGTGGGCTATGGCTACACCTTC	TRBV24-1	TRBD1	NA	TRBJ1-2
CASSFRQANTGELFF	TGTGCCAGCAGCTTCCGACAGGCCAACACCGGGGAGCTGTTTTTT	TRBV7-9	NA	few	TRBJ2-2
CASSLTVGELFF	TGTGCCAGCAGCCTGACCGTCGGGGAGCTGTTTTTT	TRBV7-9	NA	many	TRBJ2-2
CASSFDRAVGYTF	TGTGCCAGCAGTTTCGACAGGGCGGTCGGCTACACCTTC	TRBV2	TRBD1	many	TRBJ1-2
CATSKKRPGYTF	TGTGCCACCAGCAAAAAGCGGCCCGGCTACACCTTC	TRBV15	NA	NA	TRBJ1-2
CASSSRRQGIGSNQPQHF	TGTGCCAGCAGCTCACGACGGCAGGGGATAGGTAGCAATCAGCCCCAGCATTTT	TRBV7-2	NA	NA	TRBJ1-5
CASSVGQGGGQPQHF	TGTGCCAGCAGCGTAGGACAGGGAGGAGGACAGCCCCAGCATTTT	TRBV9	TRBD1	NA	TRBJ1-5
CASSQPRHTEAFF	TGTGCCAGCAGCCAACCGAGGCACACTGAAGCTTTCTTT	TRBV3-1	NA	few	TRBJ1-1